These T cell receptor beta chains were read from a single sample in a study of CD8 T cells in ankylosing spondylitis. TCRdb re-analysed the 5' RACE reads in MiXCR, keeping a single row per CDR3 protein. The sample includes roughly 490,000 distinct CDR3 sequences, 5.3% of them seen just once. The sequencing input was blood, either unsorted or a sorted T cell fraction (not recorded which). The receptors stem from a male donor with ankylosing spondylitis. CDR3s include the opening cysteine and the closing phenylalanine or tryptophan. Each record gives: CDR3 DNA, CDR3 protein, clone size, V gene, D gene, J gene. The D gene is left open where the match is weak. Not all rows give a size; the values are once, few, many and, for expanded clones, a class.

CDR3 DNA: TGTGCCAGCAGTTTAAGCGGGAGTTGGGATGAGCAGTTCTTC
CDR3 protein: CASSLSGSWDEQFF
clone size: many
V gene: TRBV12-3/TRBV12-4
D gene: TRBD2
J gene: TRBJ2-1

CDR3 DNA: TGTGCCACCAGCAGAGATATTTTGGGGGGTTGGCAAGGAGGTACGCAGTATTTT
CDR3 protein: CATSRDILGGWQGGTQYF
clone size: many
V gene: TRBV15
D gene: NA
J gene: TRBJ2-3

CDR3 DNA: TGTGCCAGCAACCGGGACAGAAATTACGAGCAGTACTTC
CDR3 protein: CASNRDRNYEQYF
clone size: many
V gene: TRBV6-2/TRBV6-3
D gene: TRBD1
J gene: TRBJ2-7

CDR3 DNA: TGCGCCAGCAGCCAAGATTGGGGACGGACTAATGAAAAACTGTTTTTT
CDR3 protein: CASSQDWGRTNEKLFF
clone size: many
V gene: TRBV4-1
D gene: NA
J gene: TRBJ1-4

CDR3 DNA: TGTGCCAGCACCCTCCGGGGGACTGGAAACACCATATATTTT
CDR3 protein: CASTLRGTGNTIYF
clone size: many
V gene: TRBV4-2
D gene: NA
J gene: TRBJ1-3

CDR3 DNA: TGTGCCATCAGGGGGGGCTCCTACAATGAGCAGTTCTTC
CDR3 protein: CAIRGGSYNEQFF
clone size: many
V gene: TRBV10-3
D gene: NA
J gene: TRBJ2-1

CDR3 DNA: TGTGCCAGCAGCTTGAATGACCGCTGGGGCATCACCGGGGAGCTGTTTTTT
CDR3 protein: CASSLNDRWGITGELFF
clone size: many
V gene: TRBV7-9
D gene: NA
J gene: TRBJ2-2

CDR3 DNA: TGTGCCAGCAGTAGATCTTTCGCGGACACTGAAGCTTTCTTT
CDR3 protein: CASSRSFADTEAFF
clone size: many
V gene: TRBV6-4
D gene: NA
J gene: TRBJ1-1

CDR3 DNA: TGCAGTGCTAGTCCTAGACTAGCGGGGTCCTACGAGCAGTACTTC
CDR3 protein: CSASPRLAGSYEQYF
clone size: many
V gene: TRBV20-1
D gene: TRBD2
J gene: TRBJ2-7

CDR3 DNA: TGTGCCACCGGACTAGCTGGCAATGAGCAGTTCTTC
CDR3 protein: CATGLAGNEQFF
clone size: many
V gene: TRBV7-9
D gene: TRBD2
J gene: TRBJ2-1

CDR3 DNA: TGTGCCAGCAGTGCCCCGGGACAGCCTGGGGAGCAGTACTTC
CDR3 protein: CASSAPGQPGEQYF
clone size: NA
V gene: TRBV6-2/TRBV6-3
D gene: TRBD1
J gene: TRBJ2-7

CDR3 DNA: TGTGCCACCAGTGAGACTGGGGGGAGCGAGCAGTACTTC
CDR3 protein: CATSETGGSEQYF
clone size: NA
V gene: TRBV24-1
D gene: NA
J gene: TRBJ2-7

CDR3 DNA: TGTGCCAGCAGCTTAGGTAAAGGTTGGACCTCCTACGAGCAGTACTTC
CDR3 protein: CASSLGKGWTSYEQYF
clone size: many
V gene: TRBV7-8
D gene: NA
J gene: TRBJ2-7

CDR3 DNA: TGTGCCAGCACCCCGGTCAGGGGCAGGGCCTACGAGCAGTACTTC
CDR3 protein: CASTPVRGRAYEQYF
clone size: NA
V gene: TRBV28
D gene: NA
J gene: TRBJ2-7

CDR3 DNA: TGCGCCAGCAGCCAAGTAGGCGGGAGCAATGAGCAGTTCTTC
CDR3 protein: CASSQVGGSNEQFF
clone size: many
V gene: TRBV4-1
D gene: TRBD2
J gene: TRBJ2-1

CDR3 DNA: TGTGCCAGCAGTTACCAACAGGGAAGTGAGTCACCCCTCCACTTT
CDR3 protein: CASSYQQGSESPLHF
clone size: NA
V gene: TRBV7-2
D gene: NA
J gene: TRBJ1-6

CDR3 DNA: TGTGCCAGCAGCCCCGGGACGGATCTTCAAGAGACCCAGTACTTC
CDR3 protein: CASSPGTDLQETQYF
clone size: NA
V gene: TRBV5-8
D gene: NA
J gene: TRBJ2-5

CDR3 DNA: TGCGCCAGCAGCTTTAGAGGGACAGGGTACGAGCAGTACTTC
CDR3 protein: CASSFRGTGYEQYF
clone size: many
V gene: TRBV5-1
D gene: TRBD1
J gene: TRBJ2-7

CDR3 DNA: TGTGCCAGCAGCTTTGGACAGGGAATGTCCTACGAGCAGTACTTC
CDR3 protein: CASSFGQGMSYEQYF
clone size: many
V gene: TRBV11-2
D gene: TRBD1
J gene: TRBJ2-7

CDR3 DNA: TGTGCCAGCAGCCAAGAACCAGGGATCTCCTATAATTCACCCCTCCACTTT
CDR3 protein: CASSQEPGISYNSPLHF
clone size: many
V gene: TRBV4-2
D gene: NA
J gene: TRBJ1-6

CDR3 DNA: TGCAGCGTCGCCGGACAGACTAAAAACATTCAGTACTTC
CDR3 protein: CSVAGQTKNIQYF
clone size: many
V gene: TRBV29-1
D gene: NA
J gene: TRBJ2-4

CDR3 DNA: TGCAGTGCTCCGCTCAGGGGGGACTATGGCTACACCTTC
CDR3 protein: CSAPLRGDYGYTF
clone size: many
V gene: TRBV20-1
D gene: TRBD1
J gene: TRBJ1-2

CDR3 DNA: TGCGCCAGCAGCCGGGGGACAGGGGGGACTGAAGCTTTCTTT
CDR3 protein: CASSRGTGGTEAFF
clone size: many
V gene: TRBV5-1
D gene: TRBD1
J gene: TRBJ1-1

CDR3 DNA: TGTGCCAGCAGTTTAAGAGCTTATCAAGGAAGCAATGAGCAGTTCTTC
CDR3 protein: CASSLRAYQGSNEQFF
clone size: few
V gene: TRBV28
D gene: NA
J gene: TRBJ2-1

CDR3 DNA: TGCGCCAGCAGCCACCCCCGGGACAGGGGGTTCACTGAAGCTTTCTTT
CDR3 protein: CASSHPRDRGFTEAFF
clone size: many
V gene: TRBV5-1
D gene: TRBD1
J gene: TRBJ1-1

CDR3 DNA: TGTGCCAGCAGCTCGACTAGCGGGATTATTCCAGATACGCAGTATTTT
CDR3 protein: CASSSTSGIIPDTQYF
clone size: many
V gene: TRBV5-5
D gene: TRBD2
J gene: TRBJ2-3

CDR3 DNA: TGCAGACCCCTCGAGGGGCAGAACTATGGCTACACCTTC
CDR3 protein: CRPLEGQNYGYTF
clone size: few
V gene: TRBV20-1
D gene: NA
J gene: TRBJ1-2

CDR3 DNA: TGCGCCAGCAGCTTGCTTGCCAGGGGACTAGCTAACGAGCAGTACTTC
CDR3 protein: CASSLLARGLANEQYF
clone size: many
V gene: TRBV5-1
D gene: TRBD2
J gene: TRBJ2-7

CDR3 DNA: TGCGCCAGCAGCTTGGGACAGGGCGTAGAAAAACTGTTTTTT
CDR3 protein: CASSLGQGVEKLFF
clone size: many
V gene: TRBV5-1
D gene: TRBD1
J gene: TRBJ1-4

CDR3 DNA: TGTGCCAGCGGTGGGGGAGTCTCTGGAAACACCATATATTTT
CDR3 protein: CASGGGVSGNTIYF
clone size: many
V gene: TRBV6-1
D gene: NA
J gene: TRBJ1-3

CDR3 DNA: TGTGCCAGCGGGACCATGCGGCGAGATGAGCAGTTCTTC
CDR3 protein: CASGTMRRDEQFF
clone size: many
V gene: TRBV9
D gene: NA
J gene: TRBJ2-1

CDR3 DNA: TGTGCCAGCAGCCTCCCCGACAGGCGCAATATCTATGGCTACACCTTC
CDR3 protein: CASSLPDRRNIYGYTF
clone size: many
V gene: TRBV5-4
D gene: NA
J gene: TRBJ1-2

CDR3 DNA: TGTGCCAGCAGCTCTCTTCAGACCCAGTACTTC
CDR3 protein: CASSSLQTQYF
clone size: many
V gene: TRBV12-3/TRBV12-4
D gene: NA
J gene: TRBJ2-5

CDR3 DNA: TGTGCCAGCAGTTCGTTTGATGAGCAGTTCTTC
CDR3 protein: CASSSFDEQFF
clone size: many
V gene: TRBV27
D gene: NA
J gene: TRBJ2-1

CDR3 DNA: TGTGCCAGCAGTGAGGGACAATTATCCGGAAACACCATATATTTT
CDR3 protein: CASSEGQLSGNTIYF
clone size: many
V gene: TRBV12-3/TRBV12-4
D gene: NA
J gene: TRBJ1-3

CDR3 DNA: TGTGCCAGCAGTTTGACCCGCCGCGGCACAGATACGCAGTATTTT
CDR3 protein: CASSLTRRGTDTQYF
clone size: many
V gene: TRBV12-3/TRBV12-4
D gene: NA
J gene: TRBJ2-3

CDR3 DNA: TGTGCCAGCAGCCGGGACAGGGGTAAGCAGCCCCAGCATTTT
CDR3 protein: CASSRDRGKQPQHF
clone size: many
V gene: TRBV4-2
D gene: TRBD1
J gene: TRBJ1-5

CDR3 DNA: TGTGCCAGCAGCGCCCGGACTAGCGGGCCTGAGAATGAGCAGTTCTTC
CDR3 protein: CASSARTSGPENEQFF
clone size: many
V gene: TRBV4-2
D gene: TRBD2
J gene: TRBJ2-1

CDR3 DNA: TGTGCCAGCTCACCCCAGGCCTCTGGAAACACCATATATTTT
CDR3 protein: CASSPQASGNTIYF
clone size: many
V gene: TRBV18
D gene: NA
J gene: TRBJ1-3

CDR3 DNA: TGTGCCAGCGTCAGGGCCTACGAGCAGTACTTC
CDR3 protein: CASVRAYEQYF
clone size: NA
V gene: TRBV2
D gene: NA
J gene: TRBJ2-7

CDR3 DNA: TGTGCCAGCAGCTTAAGAACAGGGGGAAACACCATATATTTT
CDR3 protein: CASSLRTGGNTIYF
clone size: many
V gene: TRBV7-2
D gene: NA
J gene: TRBJ1-3

CDR3 DNA: TGCAGCGGGACAAGGGGTTTGGACACTGAAGCTTTCTTT
CDR3 protein: CSGTRGLDTEAFF
clone size: many
V gene: TRBV29-1
D gene: NA
J gene: TRBJ1-1

CDR3 DNA: TGTGCCAGCAGTCCCACCGGGACTTCCCGGTTCTTC
CDR3 protein: CASSPTGTSRFF
clone size: NA
V gene: TRBV7-9
D gene: NA
J gene: TRBJ2-1

CDR3 DNA: TGTGCCAGCAGACCACAGGGGCCCAACACTGAAGCTTTCTTT
CDR3 protein: CASRPQGPNTEAFF
clone size: many
V gene: TRBV6-1
D gene: TRBD1
J gene: TRBJ1-1

CDR3 DNA: TGCGCCAGCAGCCAAGGAGCAGCGCAGTCCTACAATGAGCAGTTCTTC
CDR3 protein: CASSQGAAQSYNEQFF
clone size: NA
V gene: TRBV4-1
D gene: NA
J gene: TRBJ2-1

CDR3 DNA: TGTGCCAGCAGCCCCTCGGCGGGGGGGCTCCACTTT
CDR3 protein: CASSPSAGGLHF
clone size: many
V gene: TRBV7-2
D gene: NA
J gene: TRBJ1-6

CDR3 DNA: TGTGCCAGCAGCTTAGTGGGACAGTTCCCCTACGAGCAGTACTTC
CDR3 protein: CASSLVGQFPYEQYF
clone size: many
V gene: TRBV7-2
D gene: TRBD1
J gene: TRBJ2-7

CDR3 DNA: TGTGCCAGCAGCTTGAGTCAGACTACCTCCTACGAGCAGTACTTC
CDR3 protein: CASSLSQTTSYEQYF
clone size: many
V gene: TRBV11-1
D gene: NA
J gene: TRBJ2-7

CDR3 DNA: TGTGCCAGCAGCCAAAGGGAATCTGGAAACACCATATATTTT
CDR3 protein: CASSQRESGNTIYF
clone size: NA
V gene: TRBV3-1
D gene: NA
J gene: TRBJ1-3

CDR3 DNA: TGCGCCAGCAGCTTGGCAGCCAATGAGCAGTTCTTC
CDR3 protein: CASSLAANEQFF
clone size: NA
V gene: TRBV5-1
D gene: NA
J gene: TRBJ2-1

CDR3 DNA: TGCGCCAGCAGCTTGAGGATGACGGTCACCTACAATGAGCAGTTCTTC
CDR3 protein: CASSLRMTVTYNEQFF
clone size: many
V gene: TRBV5-1
D gene: NA
J gene: TRBJ2-1

CDR3 DNA: TGTGCCATCAGTGACCTTAGCGGGATCTCCTACGAGCAGTACTTC
CDR3 protein: CAISDLSGISYEQYF
clone size: many
V gene: TRBV10-3
D gene: TRBD2
J gene: TRBJ2-7

CDR3 DNA: TGTGCCACCGAGGACAGGGCGACAGATACGCAGTATTTT
CDR3 protein: CATEDRATDTQYF
clone size: many
V gene: TRBV10-3
D gene: TRBD1
J gene: TRBJ2-3

CDR3 DNA: TGCGCCAGCAGCTTGGCCCAGGAAGGCGATGAGCAGTTCTTC
CDR3 protein: CASSLAQEGDEQFF
clone size: many
V gene: TRBV5-1
D gene: NA
J gene: TRBJ2-1